One sample yielded the 4 T cell receptor beta chains listed below, sequenced in a study of blood T cell repertoires in COVID-19. Clones were sequenced by immunoSEQ multiplex PCR, and TCRdb holds only the in-frame ones, with some missing. This sample has about 410,000 clones, with more than 80% found just once. Specimen: peripheral blood. Receptors originate from a woman in her 30s with active or convalescent COVID-19.

The table lists this clone with a count of one. As DNA, the CDR3 is TGTGCCAGCAGCTCCCTAGAGGCGGGGTTCACAGATACGCAGTATTTT. It codes for CASSSLEAGFTDTQYF. The chain has TRBV5-4 and TRBJ2-3; D is perhaps TRBD2 (6 bases). The germline gives CDR1 SGHNT, CDR2 YYREEE (reference sequence). Trimming cost V 3 bases and J 2 bases, with 16 bases left between them. The CDR3 length is 16 residues.

The chain carries TRBV2 and TRBJ2-2; 8 bases match TRBD2. With 4 bases clipped from V and 0 bases from J, the junction kept 1 base outside the gene matches. This CDR3 spans 15 amino acids. CDR1 is SNHLY, CDR2 FYNNEI, per germline. For the CDR3, the DNA is TGTGCCAGCAGTGCGGGACTAGCGAACACCGGGGAGCTGTTTTTT. This encodes CASSAGLANTGELFF.

This clone was observed at least ten times. The chain recombines TRBV3-1 (or the pseudogene TRBV3-2) with TRBJ1-1; D not resolved. This CDR3 has 15 amino acids. V lost 3 bases and J lost 5, with 16 bases in between. Germline V CDR1 and CDR2: LGHDT, YNNKEL (reference sequence). The CDR3 nucleotides read TGTGCCAGCAGCCACATCGACCGAGGAACGACTGAAGCTTTCTTT. Residues: CASSHIDRGTTEAFF.

The chain recombines TRBV19 with TRBJ2-3; TRBD2 might be the D (7 bases). The CDR3 consists of 14 residues. Trimming left V 8 bases short and J 1 base short, with 13 bases between. The germline CDR1 and CDR2 sequences are LNHDA and SQIVND (reference sequence). Written as DNA, the CDR3 is TGTGCCAGTGTGCCGGGGGGCGGCACAGATACGCAGTATTTT. This gives the protein CASVPGGGTDTQYF.